This paragraph reports one T cell receptor beta chain. Its specificity is not known. This specimen comes from a study of cytomegalovirus exposure and HLA in healthy donors. Across the study: Tens of millions of unique TCRs from HLA-typed donors were held in an early release of data. Study-wide results and caveats: In a later analysis, at a false discovery rate of 0.05, 16,951 TCR beta sequences were associated with HLA alleles. In vitro experiments confirmed that three CMV-associated chains were specific for CMV antigens.

In the PCR, 60 Vbeta and 13 Jbeta primers were used. Sequenced by immunoSEQ multiplex PCR; TCRdb stores in-frame clones only, minus some. Seen here are fewer than 120,000 clones, 60% to 85% observed once, and the top ten hold 1.3%. J gave up 5 bases and V 1 base, and 5 bases lay outside the gene matches. The CDR3 contains 15 residues. Germline CDR1 SGHVS, CDR2 FQNEAQ. This TCR derives from a woman under 40 in good health and CMV-seronegative. The sample was PBMCs. The chain carries TRBV7-8 and TRBJ1-2; 9 bases are shared with TRBD1. The CDR3 DNA reads TGTGCCAGCAGCTTAGGGGGACAGGGAAGATATGGCTACACCTTC. Protein: CASSLGGQGRYGYTF.